These 23 T cell receptor beta chains share one sample of origin, sequenced in a study of cytomegalovirus exposure and HLA in healthy donors. PCR was performed using 60 Vbeta and 13 Jbeta primers. TCRdb's table, derived via immunoSEQ multiplex PCR, lists solely in-frame clones and lacks some. The sample carries 170,000 or so clones, about four fifths recorded once. Sequencing was performed on PBMCs. All receptors come from a woman aged 50 to 65 in good health and CMV-seropositive.

V usage is TRBV7-9 and J usage is TRBJ1-4; no reliable D call. From germline, CDR1 is SEHNR and CDR2 FQNEAQ (reference sequence). V was cut by 4 bases and J by 6 bases, with 18 bases left in between. The CDR3 contains 16 residues. Here the CDR3 reads CASSSTDSGSDEKLFF. CDR3 in DNA: TGTGCCAGCAGCTCGACTGATTCCGGGAGTGATGAAAAACTGTTTTTT.

This clone was found a few times. J is TRBJ1-1 and V is TRBV7-2, with unresolved D. CDR1 is SGHTA, CDR2 FQGNSA, per germline. The CDR3 spans 13 residues. With 1 base removed from V and 2 bases from J, the gap between germline ends came to 5 bases. CDR3 sequence reads: CASSLVFNTEAFF. The CDR3 DNA follows: TGTGCCAGCAGCTTAGTCTTCAACACTGAAGCTTTCTTT.

Only a few counts were recorded for this clone. The chain combines TRBV5-4 with TRBJ2-1, with D hard to call. V was trimmed by 0 bases and J by 8 bases, leaving 6 bases between them. The germline gives CDR1 SGHNT, CDR2 YYREEE (reference sequence). The CDR3 is made up of 12 amino acids. The CDR3 reads CASSLAADEQFF. As DNA, the CDR3 is TGTGCCAGCAGCTTGGCTGCGGATGAGCAGTTCTTC.

The CDR3 spells CASSQDTGGLQPQHF. The CDR3 DNA is TGCGCCAGCAGCCAAGATACGGGGGGGCTGCAGCCCCAGCATTTT. The V gene is TRBV4-3, the J gene TRBJ1-5, with D maybe TRBD1 (6 bases). The CDR3 spans 15 residues. Germline V lookup: CDR1 LGHNA, CDR2 YSLEER. The V gene lost 0 bases and the J gene lost 7 bases, with 13 bases spanning the gap.

The chain joins TRBV11-3 to TRBJ2-5; 14 bases are shared with TRBD2. The DNA matches TRBJ2-7 better at its end, which makes the J call doubtful. The V gene's germline CDR1 is SGHNT and CDR2 YENEEA. The length of the CDR3 is 14 residues. Written as DNA, the CDR3 is TGTGCCAGCAGCTGGGGACTAGCGGGAGACGAGCAGTACTTC. Translated: CASSWGLAGDEQYF.

The V gene is TRBV5-1, the J gene TRBJ2-5; 8 nucleotides agree with TRBD2. With the DNA end fitting TRBJ2-7 better, the J assignment may be wrong. CDR3 length: 15 residues. Germline-derived CDR1 and CDR2 are SGHRS and YFSETQ. For the CDR3, the DNA is TGCGCCAGCAGCCCGTCGGGGGGGGCTTCCTACGAGCAGTACTTC. Amino acids: CASSPSGGASYEQYF.

This chain uses TRBV6-5 with TRBJ1-5; no clear D gene. The ends were cut back, 7 bases at V and 5 bases at J, with 15 bases in the middle. Germline CDR1 and CDR2: MNHEY and SVGAGI. The CDR3 runs 14 residues. The CDR3 DNA is TGTGCCAGCACCTCGGGAGGTAGGGATCAGCCCCAGCATTTT. Translating gives CASTSGGRDQPQHF.

Details on this clone: The junction does not match germline at one end; this may be a read error. J is TRBJ1-4 and V is TRBV7-9, with a tentative D call TRBD1 (6 bases). The CDR3 has 16 residues. Looked up from germline, CDR1 is SEHNR and CDR2 is FQNEAQ (reference sequence). The CDR3 loop is CSSSPPGGAGNEKLFF. In nucleotides, the CDR3 is TGTTCCAGCAGCCCACCCGGGGGGGCGGGGAATGAAAAACTGTTTTTT.

The rearrangement links TRBV7-2 to TRBJ1-1, with 9 positions matching TRBD1. V gave up 7 bases and J gave up 11 bases; unmatched junction bases: 11. The CDR3 is 13 residues long. The germline CDR1 and CDR2 sequences are SGHTA and FQGNSA. The CDR3 DNA sequence: TGTGCCAGCAACCTTCTACAGGGGGCTACCGCTTTCTTT. Translated: CASNLLQGATAFF. Variable domain in full (rest from reference TRBV7-2 and TRBJ1-1): GAGVSQSPSNKVTEKGKDVELRCDPISGHTALYWYRQSLGQGLEFLIYFQGNSAPDKSGLPSDRFSAERTGGSVSTLTIQRTQQEDSAVYLCASNLLQGATAFFGQGTRLTVV.

J is TRBJ1-2 and V is TRBV27; 9 bases fit TRBD1. The CDR3 is 13 amino acids. CDR1 and CDR2 (germline): MNHEY, SMNVEV (reference sequence). The V gene end was trimmed by 8 bases and the J gene end by 7 bases; junction bases not matched to a gene: 8. The chain's CDR3 is CASRDRVLSGYTF. CDR3 bases: TGTGCCAGCCGGGACAGGGTATTGTCTGGCTACACCTTC.

The chain links TRBV5-6 to TRBJ2-3; TRBD2 matches 11 bases. V lost 0 bases, J lost 2 bases, and 2 bases stayed unmatched. From germline, CDR1 is SGHDT and CDR2 YYEEEE. This CDR3 spans 16 amino acids. In nucleotides, the CDR3 is TGTGCCAGCAGCTTGGGACTAGCGGGGATCACAGATACGCAGTATTTT. Its protein is CASSLGLAGITDTQYF.

The CDR3 coding sequence is TGTGCCAGCAGCGTAGATCTCGGGACTACCTTTGAGACCCAGTACTTC. This encodes CASSVDLGTTFETQYF. The chain is built from TRBV9 and TRBJ2-5; 7 nucleotides match TRBD2. This CDR3 has 16 residues. The ends lost 0 bases at V and 5 bases at J; junction bases unmatched: 10. Germline CDR1 is SGDLS and CDR2 is YYNGEE.

The chain joins TRBV28 to TRBJ2-7, with D perhaps matching TRBD2 (7 bases). CDR3 length: 13 amino acids. Trimming pared 8 bases from V and 5 bases from J, leaving 16 bases between. The V gene's germline CDR1 is MDHEN and CDR2 SYDVKM. For the CDR3, the DNA is TGTGCCAGCCGGAGGGGGGGTAGCGACGAGCAGTACTTC. Translated: CASRRGGSDEQYF.

This chain links TRBV9 with TRBJ2-1; TRBD2 aligns across 10 bases. The trim removed 3 bases at V and 0 bases at J, leaving 3 bases unmatched. CDR3 length: 16 amino acids. Germline V gene data show CDR1 as SGDLS and CDR2 as YYNGEE. For the CDR3, the DNA is TGTGCCAGCAGCGAACTAGCGGGGAGCTCCTACAATGAGCAGTTCTTC. Translating it yields CASSELAGSSYNEQFF.

The rearrangement joins TRBV7-2 to TRBJ1-4; D is ambiguous. Deletions cut 1 base from V and 0 bases from J, with 12 bases between. The CDR3 is made up of 17 amino acids. CDR1 is SGHTA and CDR2 is FQGNSA in the germline V gene. CDR3 amino acids: CASSLVFAGATNEKLFF. CDR3 DNA sequence: TGTGCCAGCAGCTTAGTCTTCGCAGGCGCAACTAATGAAAAACTGTTTTTT.

V usage is TRBV28 and J usage is TRBJ1-6; 7 bases match TRBD1. Per germline, CDR1 MDHEN and CDR2 SYDVKM. Trimming took 5 bases from V and 4 from J; bases not matched to a gene: 5. CDR3 length equals 15 residues. The CDR3 is CASSPPGGYNSPLHF. The CDR3 DNA sequence: TGTGCCAGCAGTCCCCCAGGGGGGTATAATTCACCCCTCCACTTT.

The chain links TRBV2 to TRBJ1-2; a possible D gene is TRBD1 (5 bases). V lost 3 bases to trimming and J lost 11 bases, with 10 bases between them. Per germline, CDR1 SNHLY and CDR2 FYNNEI. The CDR3 length is 11 residues. The CDR3 loop is CASSDRRGYTF. Written as DNA, the CDR3 is TGTGCCAGCAGTGACCGGCGGGGGTACACCTTC.

The chain joins TRBV18 to TRBJ2-5; TRBD1 is a possible D gene (6 bases). The DNA end is more similar to TRBJ2-7, so the J call may be wrong. This CDR3 contains 12 residues. Looked up from germline, CDR1 is KGHSH and CDR2 is LQKENI. The CDR3 loop reads CASGDTNYEQYF. The DNA for the CDR3 is TGTGCCAGCGGGGACACTAACTACGAGCAGTACTTC.

A few counts support this clone. V gene TRBV18 combines with J gene TRBJ2-1; 9 nucleotides match TRBD2. With 5 bases clipped from V and 2 bases from J, the junction kept 4 bases outside the gene matches. Germline CDR1 KGHSH, CDR2 LQKENI. The CDR3 has 15 amino acids. The CDR3 DNA follows: TGTGCCAGCTCATACAGGACTAGCGCCTACAATGAGCAGTTCTTC. Translation gives CASSYRTSAYNEQFF.

The rearrangement uses TRBV11-3 and TRBJ2-3; possible D gene TRBD2, 6 bases. Looked up from germline, CDR1 is SGHNT and CDR2 is YENEEA. The ends were cut back, 3 bases at V and 4 bases at J, with 11 bases in the middle. This CDR3 comprises 14 residues. CDR3 protein: CASSFTSSADTQYF. The DNA for the CDR3 is TGTGCCAGCAGCTTCACTAGCAGCGCAGATACGCAGTATTTT.

The CDR3 protein is CASSWASSGANVLTF. CDR3 DNA sequence: TGTGCCAGCAGCTGGGCAAGCTCTGGGGCCAACGTCCTGACTTTC. V usage is TRBV7-9 and J usage is TRBJ2-6; D call uncertain. CDR3 length: 15 amino acids. Trimming pared 4 bases from V and 0 bases from J, leaving 7 bases between. The germline V gene has CDR1 SEHNR and CDR2 FQNEAQ (reference sequence).

The chain carries TRBV6-5 and TRBJ1-2, with D possibly TRBD1 on 6 matching bases. This CDR3 comprises 15 residues. V was shortened by 4 bases and J by 3 bases, with 15 bases between the two germline ends. Germline CDR1 MNHEY, CDR2 SVGAGI. The CDR3 is CASSSTGTNYYGYTF. The DNA for the CDR3 is TGTGCCAGCAGTTCTACAGGGACAAACTACTATGGCTACACCTTC.

This clone is a singleton in its sample. This sequence joins TRBV18 and TRBJ2-7; TRBD2 matches at 7 bases. Per the germline V gene, CDR1 is KGHSH and CDR2 is LQKENI. The CDR3 totals 15 residues. J lost 6 bases, V lost 3 bases, and 11 bases had no gene match. The CDR3 nucleotides are TGTGCCAGCTCACCGAGTAGGGCGGGAGAGGGCGAGCAGTACTTC. Residues: CASSPSRAGEGEQYF.